This T cell receptor (beta chain) derives from a study of blood T cells in healthy people across ages. Findings of the study overall: With unsorted PBMCs, a conclusive comparison of naive versus antigen-experienced cells was not possible. Both naive CD4+ cell counts and diversity were greater in long-lived donors than in aged donors.

For every donor, a draw yielded approximately 9.9 milliliters of peripheral blood. Extractions gave at least 6 micrograms of total RNA per sample. With respect to this clonotype: Its antigen is not known.

The V gene's germline CDR1 is MNHEY and CDR2 SMNVEV (reference sequence). The CDR3 runs 18 residues. V lost 5 bases to trimming and J lost 1 base, with 22 bases between them. A J-beta primer mix and a sample-barcoded 5' primer were used in a second PCR of roughly 7 to 12 cycles. TCRdb ran MiXCR on the 5' RACE reads and lists one entry per CDR3 protein. This table has about 1.8 million distinct CDR3 sequences, less than 50% appearing once. The sample consisted of blood. The sequence was obtained from a woman in her thirties or forties in good health. J is TRBJ2-3 and V is TRBV27; D is perhaps TRBD2 (6 bases). The CDR3 coding sequence is TGTGCCAGCAGTCCAGGACTAACCTCTAGCTTCGGCACAGATACGCAGTATTTT. This gives the protein CASSPGLTSSFGTDTQYF.